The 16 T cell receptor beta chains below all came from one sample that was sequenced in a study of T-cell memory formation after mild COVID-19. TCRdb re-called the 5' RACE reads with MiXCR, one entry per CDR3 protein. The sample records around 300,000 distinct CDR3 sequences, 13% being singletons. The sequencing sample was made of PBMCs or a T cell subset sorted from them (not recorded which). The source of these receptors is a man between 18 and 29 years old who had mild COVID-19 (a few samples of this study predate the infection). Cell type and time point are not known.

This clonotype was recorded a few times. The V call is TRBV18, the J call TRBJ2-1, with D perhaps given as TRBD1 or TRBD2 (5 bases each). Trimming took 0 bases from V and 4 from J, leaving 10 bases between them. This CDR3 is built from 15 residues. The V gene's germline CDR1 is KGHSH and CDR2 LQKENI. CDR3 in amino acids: CASSPPWDGYNEQFF. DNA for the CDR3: TGTGCCAGCTCACCACCGTGGGACGGTTACAATGAGCAGTTCTTC.

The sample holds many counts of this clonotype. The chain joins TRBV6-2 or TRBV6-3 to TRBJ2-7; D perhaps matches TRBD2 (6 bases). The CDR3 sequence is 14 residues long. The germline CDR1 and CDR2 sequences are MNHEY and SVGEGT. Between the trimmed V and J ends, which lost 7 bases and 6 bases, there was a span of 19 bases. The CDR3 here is CASTISPEGSEQYF. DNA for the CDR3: TGTGCCAGCACCATCAGCCCGGAGGGGTCCGAGCAGTACTTC.

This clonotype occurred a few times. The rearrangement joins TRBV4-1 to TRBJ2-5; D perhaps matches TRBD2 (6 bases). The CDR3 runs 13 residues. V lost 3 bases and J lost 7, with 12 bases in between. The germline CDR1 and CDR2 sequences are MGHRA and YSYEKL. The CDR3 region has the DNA TGCGCCAGCAGCCAGCTGGAGGGCGGGACCCAGTACTTC. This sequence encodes CASSQLEGGTQYF.

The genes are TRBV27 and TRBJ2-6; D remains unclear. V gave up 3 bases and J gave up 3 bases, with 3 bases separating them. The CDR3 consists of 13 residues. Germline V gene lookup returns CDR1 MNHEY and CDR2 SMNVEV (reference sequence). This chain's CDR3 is CASSFYGANVLTF. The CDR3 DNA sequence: TGTGCCAGCAGTTTTTATGGGGCCAACGTCCTGACTTTC.

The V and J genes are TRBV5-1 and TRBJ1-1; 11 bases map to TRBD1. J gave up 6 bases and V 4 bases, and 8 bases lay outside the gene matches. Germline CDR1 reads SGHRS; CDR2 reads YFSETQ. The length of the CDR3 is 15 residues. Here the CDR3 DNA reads TGCGCCAGCAGCAAAGGGACAGGGGGTTTTGCTGAAGCTTTCTTT. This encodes CASSKGTGGFAEAFF.

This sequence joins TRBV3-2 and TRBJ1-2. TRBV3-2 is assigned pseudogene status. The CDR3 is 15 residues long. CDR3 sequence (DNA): TGTGCCAGCAGCCAAGTCCGACCGGGCCTAGATGGCTACACCTTC. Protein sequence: CASSQVRPGLDGYTF.

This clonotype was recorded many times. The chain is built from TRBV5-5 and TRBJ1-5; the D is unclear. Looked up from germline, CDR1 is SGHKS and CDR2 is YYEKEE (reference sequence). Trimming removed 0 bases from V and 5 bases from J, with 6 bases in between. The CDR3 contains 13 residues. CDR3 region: CASSLGGYQPQHF. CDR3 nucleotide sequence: TGTGCCAGCAGCTTGGGGGGATATCAGCCCCAGCATTTT.

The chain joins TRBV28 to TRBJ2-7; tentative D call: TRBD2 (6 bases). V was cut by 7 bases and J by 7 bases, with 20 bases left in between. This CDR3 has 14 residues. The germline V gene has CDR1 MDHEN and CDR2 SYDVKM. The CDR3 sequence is CASKSQGTPREQYV. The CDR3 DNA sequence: TGTGCCAGCAAGTCGCAAGGGACTCCCCGGGAGCAGTACGTC.

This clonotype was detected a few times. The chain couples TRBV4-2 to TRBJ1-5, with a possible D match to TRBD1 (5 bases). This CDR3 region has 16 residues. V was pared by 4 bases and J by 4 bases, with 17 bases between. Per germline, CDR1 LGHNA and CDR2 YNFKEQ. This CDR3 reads CASSLPGPAGNQPQHF. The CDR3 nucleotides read TGTGCCAGCAGCCTACCAGGGCCCGCTGGTAATCAGCCCCAGCATTTT.

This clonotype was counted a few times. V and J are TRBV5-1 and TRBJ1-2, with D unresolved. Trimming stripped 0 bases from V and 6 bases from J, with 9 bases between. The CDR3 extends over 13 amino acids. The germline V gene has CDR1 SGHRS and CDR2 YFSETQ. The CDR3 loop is CASSLAGNHGYTF. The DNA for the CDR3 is TGCGCCAGCAGCTTGGCGGGGAACCATGGCTACACCTTC. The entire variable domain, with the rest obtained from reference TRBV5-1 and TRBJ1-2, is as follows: KAGVTQTPRYLIKTRGQQVTLSCSPISGHRSVSWYQQTPGQGLQFLFEYFSETQRNKGNFPGRFSGRQFSNSRSEMNVSTLELGDSALYLCASSLAGNHGYTFGSGTRLTVV.

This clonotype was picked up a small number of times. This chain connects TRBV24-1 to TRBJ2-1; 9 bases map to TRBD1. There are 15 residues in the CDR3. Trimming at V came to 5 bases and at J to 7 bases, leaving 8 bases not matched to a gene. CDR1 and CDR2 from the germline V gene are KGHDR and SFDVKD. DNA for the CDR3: TGTGCCACCAGTGGAACCGGGACAGGGTTAAATGAGCAGTTCTTC. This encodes CATSGTGTGLNEQFF.

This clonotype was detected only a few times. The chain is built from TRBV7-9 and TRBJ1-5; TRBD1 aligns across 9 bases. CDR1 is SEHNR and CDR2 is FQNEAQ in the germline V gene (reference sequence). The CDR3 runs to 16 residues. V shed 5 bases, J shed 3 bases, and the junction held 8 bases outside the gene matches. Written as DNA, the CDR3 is TGTGCCAGCAGCCCAGGGGGACAGGGCCTCAATCAGCCCCAGCATTTT. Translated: CASSPGGQGLNQPQHF.

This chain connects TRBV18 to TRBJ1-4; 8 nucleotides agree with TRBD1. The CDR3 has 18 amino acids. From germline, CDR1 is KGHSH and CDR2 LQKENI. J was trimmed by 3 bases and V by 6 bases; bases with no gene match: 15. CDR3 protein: CASSLAGQGISPNEKLFF. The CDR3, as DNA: TGTGCCAGCTCCCTGGCCGGACAGGGAATCTCTCCTAATGAAAAACTGTTTTTT.

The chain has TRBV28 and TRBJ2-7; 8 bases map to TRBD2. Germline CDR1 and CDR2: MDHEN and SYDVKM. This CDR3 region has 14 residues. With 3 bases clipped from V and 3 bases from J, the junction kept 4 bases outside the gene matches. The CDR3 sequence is CASSLGGGIYEQYV. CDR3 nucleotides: TGTGCCAGCAGTTTGGGCGGGGGGATCTACGAGCAGTACGTC.

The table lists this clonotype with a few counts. The CDR3 loop reads CASSQQGAYGETQYF. The CDR3 DNA sequence: TGTGCCAGCAGCCAACAGGGGGCGTACGGGGAGACCCAGTACTTC. V gene TRBV7-9 combines with J gene TRBJ2-5; 9 positions agree with TRBD1. The germline V gene encodes CDR1 SEHNR and CDR2 FQNEAQ (reference sequence). V lost 5 bases and J lost 5; bases outside the gene matches: 9. The CDR3 is made up of 15 amino acids. The variable domain in full, completed from reference TRBV7-9 and TRBJ2-5, reads DTGVSQNPRHKITKRGQNVTFRCDPISEHNRLYWYRQTLGQGPEFLTYFQNEAQLEKSRLLSDRFSAERPKGSFSTLEIQRTEQGDSAMYLCASSQQGAYGETQYFGPGTRLLVL.

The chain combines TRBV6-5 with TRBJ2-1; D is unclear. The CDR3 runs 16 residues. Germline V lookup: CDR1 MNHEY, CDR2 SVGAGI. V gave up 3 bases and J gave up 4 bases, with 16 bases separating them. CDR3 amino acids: CASSYSPSSGYNEQFF. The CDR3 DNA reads TGTGCCAGCAGTTATTCGCCGTCCTCTGGGTACAATGAGCAGTTCTTC.